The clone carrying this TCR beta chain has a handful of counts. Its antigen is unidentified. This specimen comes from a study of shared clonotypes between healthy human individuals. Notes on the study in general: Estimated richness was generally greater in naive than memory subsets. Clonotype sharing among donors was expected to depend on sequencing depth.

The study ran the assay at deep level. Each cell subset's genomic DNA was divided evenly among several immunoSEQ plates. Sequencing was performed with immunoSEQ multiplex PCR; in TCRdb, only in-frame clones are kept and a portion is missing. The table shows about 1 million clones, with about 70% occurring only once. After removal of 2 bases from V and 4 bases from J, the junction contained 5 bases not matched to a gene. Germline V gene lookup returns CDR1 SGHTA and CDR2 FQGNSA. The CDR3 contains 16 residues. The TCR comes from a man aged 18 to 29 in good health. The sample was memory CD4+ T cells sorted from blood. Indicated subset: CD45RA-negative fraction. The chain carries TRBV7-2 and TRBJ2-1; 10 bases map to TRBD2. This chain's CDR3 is CASSLTSGILYNEQFF. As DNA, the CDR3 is TGTGCCAGCAGCTTAACTAGCGGGATACTATACAATGAGCAGTTCTTC.